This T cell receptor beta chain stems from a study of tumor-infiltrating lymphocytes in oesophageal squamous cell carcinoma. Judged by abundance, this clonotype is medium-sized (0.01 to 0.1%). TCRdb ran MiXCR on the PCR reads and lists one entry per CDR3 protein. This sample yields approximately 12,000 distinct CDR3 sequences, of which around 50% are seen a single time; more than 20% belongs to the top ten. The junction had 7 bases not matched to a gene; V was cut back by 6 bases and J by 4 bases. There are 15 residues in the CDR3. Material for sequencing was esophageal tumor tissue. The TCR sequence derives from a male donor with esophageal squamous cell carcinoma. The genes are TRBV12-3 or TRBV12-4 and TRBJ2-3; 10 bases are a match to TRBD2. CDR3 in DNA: TGTGCCAGCAGCGGGATAGCGGGAGGAGCAGATACGCAGTATTTT. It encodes CASSGIAGGADTQYF.